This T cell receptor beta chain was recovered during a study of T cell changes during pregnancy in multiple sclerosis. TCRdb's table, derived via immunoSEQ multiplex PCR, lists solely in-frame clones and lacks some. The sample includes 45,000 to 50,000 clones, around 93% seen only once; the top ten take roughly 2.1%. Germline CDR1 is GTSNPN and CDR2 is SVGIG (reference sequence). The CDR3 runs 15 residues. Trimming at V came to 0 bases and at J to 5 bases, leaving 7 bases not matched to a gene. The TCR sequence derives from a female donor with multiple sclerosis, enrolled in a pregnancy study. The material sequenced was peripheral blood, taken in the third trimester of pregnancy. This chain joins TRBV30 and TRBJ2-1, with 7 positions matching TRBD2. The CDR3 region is CAWSVGGSPHNEQFF. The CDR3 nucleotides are TGTGCCTGGAGTGTCGGGGGGTCCCCCCACAATGAGCAGTTCTTC.